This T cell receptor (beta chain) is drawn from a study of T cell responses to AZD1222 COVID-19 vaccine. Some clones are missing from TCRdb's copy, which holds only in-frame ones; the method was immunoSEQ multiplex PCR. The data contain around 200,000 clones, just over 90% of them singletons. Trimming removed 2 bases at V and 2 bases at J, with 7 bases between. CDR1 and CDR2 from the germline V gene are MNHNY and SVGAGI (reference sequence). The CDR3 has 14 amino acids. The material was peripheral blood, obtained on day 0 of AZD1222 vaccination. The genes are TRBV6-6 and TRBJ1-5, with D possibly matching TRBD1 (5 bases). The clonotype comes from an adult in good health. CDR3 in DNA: TGTGCCAGCAGTTACGTGGGGGGCAATCAGCCCCAGCATTTT. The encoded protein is CASSYVGGNQPQHF.